This T cell receptor beta chain was sequenced in a study of blood T cell repertoires in COVID-19. Looking at the study overall: Italy, Spain and the United States were the sources of the convalescent and acute COVID-19 samples.

The CDR3 covers 16 residues. V shed 3 bases, J shed 0 bases, and the junction held 8 bases outside the gene matches. Germline loops: CDR1 SQVTM, CDR2 ANQGSEA. Per the original data handling: Scientists estimated how many nucleated cells there were by amplifying reference gene primers. Repertoires were generated with immunoSEQ multiplex PCR, while TCRdb's copy carries only in-frame clones and drops some. The V and J calls and clone size come from that table; D and trimming were worked out from the DNA. Here the sample spans approximately 300,000 clones, approximately 90% being singletons. The specimen was peripheral blood. The rearrangement uses TRBV29-1 and TRBJ1-1; TRBD1 aligns across 9 bases. The sequence derives from a woman in her 50s with COVID-19, enrolled during active disease. CDR3 nucleotides: TGCAGCGTTGAGGGACGACAGGGGGTCATGAACACTGAAGCTTTCTTT. This translates into CSVEGRQGVMNTEAFF.